The rows below give T cell receptor beta chains drawn from one sample of a study of T-cell memory formation after mild COVID-19. TCRdb independently ran MiXCR on the 5' RACE reads; one entry per CDR3 protein. The profile covers some 280,000 distinct CDR3 sequences, with around 16% appearing a single time and 20% to 25% taken by the ten largest. The specimen sequenced was PBMCs or a T cell subset sorted from them (not recorded which). The receptors come from a man between 18 and 29 years old who had mild COVID-19 (a few samples of this study predate the infection). Cell type and time point are not known. Both conserved end residues are part of each CDR3. Each record gives: V gene, J gene, D gene, CDR3 protein. A D gene is named only where the DNA matches it firmly.

V: TRBV20-1
J: TRBJ1-2
D: -
CDR3: CSASWSLGANYGYTF

V: TRBV12-3/TRBV12-4
J: TRBJ1-3
D: -
CDR3: CASSPGRWSSGNTIYF

V: TRBV7-2
J: TRBJ2-7
D: TRBD2
CDR3: CASSYPGLGTYEQYF

V: TRBV5-1
J: TRBJ2-3
D: TRBD2
CDR3: CASRSGGAGDTQYF

V: TRBV6-1
J: TRBJ1-1
D: -
CDR3: CASDPSGVFTEAFF

V: TRBV15
J: TRBJ1-2
D: -
CDR3: CATSRAGGVGYTF

V: TRBV2
J: TRBJ2-5
D: -
CDR3: CASSRIGQETQYF

V: TRBV12-3/TRBV12-4
J: TRBJ2-3
D: -
CDR3: CASSLIRTDTQYF

V: TRBV7-9
J: TRBJ2-5
D: TRBD2
CDR3: CASSFLLAAETQYF

V: TRBV6-6
J: TRBJ2-7
D: TRBD1
CDR3: CASSPPTGQSYEQYF

V: TRBV7-2
J: TRBJ2-5
D: -
CDR3: CASSRGGSGETQYF

V: TRBV7-3
J: TRBJ2-1
D: -
CDR3: CASSPGLMGYNEQFF

V: TRBV24-1
J: TRBJ2-5
D: TRBD2
CDR3: CATSDSSGGQKETQYF

V: TRBV7-3
J: TRBJ2-5
D: -
CDR3: CASSLVVWGRKYQETQYF

V: TRBV5-1
J: TRBJ2-7
D: TRBD2
CDR3: CASSSGLAGGPYEQYF

V: TRBV24-1
J: TRBJ2-3
D: -
CDR3: CATSSGIETTDTQYF

V: TRBV6-5
J: TRBJ2-3
D: TRBD1
CDR3: CASSSWTGRTDTQYF

V: TRBV21-1
J: TRBJ1-2
D: -
CDR3: CASSESWAPNYGYTF

V: TRBV5-4
J: TRBJ1-1
D: -
CDR3: CASSLQGSRTEAFF

V: TRBV18
J: TRBJ2-3
D: TRBD1
CDR3: CASSPGTGGDTQYF

V: TRBV19
J: TRBJ1-1
D: -
CDR3: CASSSGGRHLNTEAFF

V: TRBV20-1
J: TRBJ2-7
D: TRBD2
CDR3: CSARQAGGDEQYF

V: TRBV2
J: TRBJ1-1
D: -
CDR3: CASRGPEAFF

V: TRBV4-1
J: TRBJ1-1
D: -
CDR3: CASRILGMNTEAFF

V: TRBV5-1
J: TRBJ1-4
D: -
CDR3: CASSLDEGNEKLFF

V: TRBV7-6
J: TRBJ2-5
D: -
CDR3: CASSLQGLQTQYF

V: TRBV12-3/TRBV12-4
J: TRBJ1-3
D: -
CDR3: CASSLKGAGNTIYF

V: TRBV2
J: TRBJ1-2
D: -
CDR3: CASRKEAYGYTF

V: TRBV28
J: TRBJ2-6
D: TRBD2
CDR3: CASVTGGSGANVLTF

V: TRBV5-1
J: TRBJ2-3
D: -
CDR3: CASSQGAGIADTQYF

V: TRBV7-6
J: TRBJ2-3
D: TRBD1
CDR3: CASSAGQGGYTQYF

V: TRBV5-1
J: TRBJ2-1
D: TRBD2
CDR3: CASSLPTSGGTREQFF

V: TRBV12-3/TRBV12-4
J: TRBJ1-1
D: TRBD1
CDR3: CASSHSPGTGRDTEAFF

V: TRBV9
J: TRBJ2-7
D: -
CDR3: CASSRGGQEEQYF

V: TRBV4-3
J: TRBJ1-6
D: -
CDR3: CASRLTDRNSPLHF

V: TRBV4-1
J: TRBJ2-5
D: TRBD1
CDR3: CASSQRGQAEETQYF

V: TRBV6-6
J: TRBJ2-1
D: -
CDR3: CASNLAYNEQFF

V: TRBV6-5
J: TRBJ2-7
D: TRBD1
CDR3: CASSSGTGKYEQYF

V: TRBV7-3
J: TRBJ1-1
D: -
CDR3: CASSLIQGTEAFF

V: TRBV6-5
J: TRBJ1-1
D: -
CDR3: CASSYAGTAGYSF

V: TRBV7-2
J: TRBJ2-1
D: -
CDR3: CASRTRTRYNEQFF

V: TRBV9
J: TRBJ2-4
D: TRBD1
CDR3: CASSERQGLTDIQYF

V: TRBV5-1
J: TRBJ2-7
D: -
CDR3: CASTTDSGGEQYF

V: TRBV11-2
J: TRBJ1-1
D: -
CDR3: CASSFQGEGNTEAFF

V: TRBV12-3/TRBV12-4
J: TRBJ2-2
D: -
CDR3: CASKVFMSSGELFF

V: TRBV6-5
J: TRBJ2-5
D: TRBD2
CDR3: CASSLAGAETQYF

V: TRBV6-1
J: TRBJ1-2
D: -
CDR3: CASGRDPTQYGYTF

V: TRBV4-2
J: TRBJ2-2
D: -
CDR3: CASSQVGDETGELFF

V: TRBV29-1
J: TRBJ2-3
D: -
CDR3: CSVGRVPDTQYF

V: TRBV12-3/TRBV12-4
J: TRBJ2-7
D: TRBD1
CDR3: CASTWDRNYEQYF

V: TRBV10-3
J: TRBJ1-2
D: -
CDR3: CAIRLGDYGYTF

V: TRBV6-5
J: TRBJ1-4
D: TRBD1
CDR3: CATKTGGEKLFF

V: TRBV12-3/TRBV12-4
J: TRBJ1-5
D: -
CDR3: CASSFRTGGQPQHF

V: TRBV11-2
J: TRBJ2-5
D: -
CDR3: CASSLYFRDSRETQYF